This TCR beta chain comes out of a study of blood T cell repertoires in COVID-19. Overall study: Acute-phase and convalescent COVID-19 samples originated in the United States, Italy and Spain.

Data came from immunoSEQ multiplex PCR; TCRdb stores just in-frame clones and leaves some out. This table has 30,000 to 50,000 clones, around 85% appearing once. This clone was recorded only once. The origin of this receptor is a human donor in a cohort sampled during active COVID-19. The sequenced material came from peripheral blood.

CDR3 DNA sequence: TGTGCCAGCAGTTTGGACAGGGGTGCCTATGGCTACACCTTC. This encodes CASSLDRGAYGYTF. The chain has TRBV27 and TRBJ1-2, with TRBD1 matching over 9 bases. Looked up from germline, CDR1 is MNHEY and CDR2 is SMNVEV (reference sequence). The CDR3 sequence is 14 residues long. Unmatched junction bases numbered 3, after V lost 3 bases and J lost 4 bases.